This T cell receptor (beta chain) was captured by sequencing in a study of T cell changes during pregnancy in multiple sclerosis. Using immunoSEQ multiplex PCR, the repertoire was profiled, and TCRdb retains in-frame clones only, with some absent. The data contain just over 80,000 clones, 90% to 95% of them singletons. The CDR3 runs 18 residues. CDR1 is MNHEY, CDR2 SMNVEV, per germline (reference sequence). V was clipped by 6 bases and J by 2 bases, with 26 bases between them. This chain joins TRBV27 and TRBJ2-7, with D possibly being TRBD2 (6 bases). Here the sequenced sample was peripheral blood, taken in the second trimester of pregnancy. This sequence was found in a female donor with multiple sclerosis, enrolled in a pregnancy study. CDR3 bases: TGTGCCAGCAGCCCCCGGCTGGGATGGGGGGAGGAGACCTACGAGCAGTACTTC. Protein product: CASSPRLGWGEETYEQYF.